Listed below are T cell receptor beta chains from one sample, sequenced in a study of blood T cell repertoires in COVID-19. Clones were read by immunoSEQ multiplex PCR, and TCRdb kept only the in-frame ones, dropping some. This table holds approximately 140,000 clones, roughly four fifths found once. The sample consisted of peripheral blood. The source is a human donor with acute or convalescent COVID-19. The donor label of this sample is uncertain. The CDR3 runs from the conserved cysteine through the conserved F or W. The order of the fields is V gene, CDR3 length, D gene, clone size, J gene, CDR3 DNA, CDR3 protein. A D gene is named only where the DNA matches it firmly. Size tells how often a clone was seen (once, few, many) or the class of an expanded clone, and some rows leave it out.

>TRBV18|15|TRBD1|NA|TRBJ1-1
TGTGCCAGCTCACCTTACCGGGACAGGGGAACTGAAGCTTTCTTT
CASSPYRDRGTEAFF
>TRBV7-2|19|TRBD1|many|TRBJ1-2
TGTGCCAGCAGCTTCCGATTTACTTGGGACAGGAAAGCAACCCTGGGCTACACCTTC
CASSFRFTWDRKATLGYTF
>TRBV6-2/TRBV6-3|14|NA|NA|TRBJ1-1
TGTGCCAGCAGTTCCCACGAAGTCCCGGGTGTAGCTTTCTTT
CASSSHEVPGVAFF
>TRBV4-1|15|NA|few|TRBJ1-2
TGCGCCAGCAAGTTAAGGTGGAGAGAAGTAAATGGCTACACCTTC
CASKLRWREVNGYTF
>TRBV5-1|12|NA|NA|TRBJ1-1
TGCGCCAGCAGCTCACAGGGATCCGAAGCTTTCTTT
CASSSQGSEAFF
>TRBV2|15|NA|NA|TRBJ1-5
TGTGCCAGCAGTGCCCTGACAGGAAGCAATCAGCCCCAGCATTTT
CASSALTGSNQPQHF
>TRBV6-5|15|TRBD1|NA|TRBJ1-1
TGTGCCAGCAGCCGGGACAGAGGCATGAACACTGAAGCTTTCTTT
CASSRDRGMNTEAFF
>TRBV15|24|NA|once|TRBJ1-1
TGTGCCACCAGCAGAGCCCGAGCAGCTACGGCGGGGCTCGGGCCTCTGGGGAGGAACACTGAAGCTTTCTTT
CATSRARAATAGLGPLGRNTEAFF
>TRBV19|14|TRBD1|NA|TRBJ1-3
TGTGCCACAGGACAGGGGCTCTCTGGAAACACCATATATTTT
CATGQGLSGNTIYF
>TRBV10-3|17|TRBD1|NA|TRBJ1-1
TGTGCCATCAGCGGACAGGGTTTAGCCTACATGAACACTGAAGCTTTCTTT
CAISGQGLAYMNTEAFF
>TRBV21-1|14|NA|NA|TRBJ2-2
TGTGCCAGCAGCGATTGCCGGGGAACCGGGGAGCTGTTTTTT
CASSDCRGTGELFF
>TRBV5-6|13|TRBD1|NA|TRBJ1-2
TGTGCCAGCAGCTTACAGGGGGCAGGGGGCTACACCTTC
CASSLQGAGGYTF
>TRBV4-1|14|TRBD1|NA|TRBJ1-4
TGCGCCAGCAGCCAAGAGTGGGACAGGAAAAAACTGTTTTTT
CASSQEWDRKKLFF
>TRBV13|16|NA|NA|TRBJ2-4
TGTGCCAGCAGCTTAGCAGGGTATGGGGCCAAAAACATTCAGTACTTC
CASSLAGYGAKNIQYF
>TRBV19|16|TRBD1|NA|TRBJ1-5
TGTGCCAGTAATTACAGGGGCGAACACCATCATCAGCCCCAGCATTTT
CASNYRGEHHHQPQHF
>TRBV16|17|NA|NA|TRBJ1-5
TGTGCCAGCAGCCCCTCGGGCGGGCCTCAAAAAGGTCAGCCCCAGCATTTT
CASSPSGGPQKGQPQHF
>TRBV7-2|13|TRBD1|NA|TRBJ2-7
TGTGCCAGCAGCCCCGGACAGGGTATTTTTATTTACTTC
CASSPGQGIFIYF
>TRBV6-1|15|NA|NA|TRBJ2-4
TGTGCCAGCAGTGAAGGGCAGGGGGCCAAAAACATTCAGTACTTC
CASSEGQGAKNIQYF
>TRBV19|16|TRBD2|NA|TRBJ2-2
TGTGCCAGTAGGCCCTCTAGCGGGGAGAACACCGGGGAGCTGTTTTTT
CASRPSSGENTGELFF
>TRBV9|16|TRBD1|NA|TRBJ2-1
TGTGCCAGCAGCGCAATGGGACAGGTGGGTGGGAATGAGCAGTTCTTC
CASSAMGQVGGNEQFF
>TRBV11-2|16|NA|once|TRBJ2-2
TGTGCCAGCAGCTTGGAGGCTGGCTCGAACACCGGGGAGCTGTTTTTT
CASSLEAGSNTGELFF
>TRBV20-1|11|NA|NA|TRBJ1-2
TGCAGTGCTAGTGGCGGGAATGGCTACACCTTC
CSASGGNGYTF
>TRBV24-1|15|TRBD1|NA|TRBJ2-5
TGTGCCACCAGTGATGGGGGACAGGGGGATGAGACCCAGTACTTC
CATSDGGQGDETQYF
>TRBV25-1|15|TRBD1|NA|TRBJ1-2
TGTGCCAGCAGTGGGAGGGACAGGGGACCCTATGGCTACACCTTC
CASSGRDRGPYGYTF
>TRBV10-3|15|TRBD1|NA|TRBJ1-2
TGTGCCATCAGTGAGCCAGGGGGCGCGGACTATGGCTACACCTTC
CAISEPGGADYGYTF
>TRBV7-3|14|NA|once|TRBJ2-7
TGTGCCAGCAGCGCAAGCCGGGGTTCCTACGAGCAGTACTTC
CASSASRGSYEQYF
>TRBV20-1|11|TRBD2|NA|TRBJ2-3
TGCAGTGCTAGACAACTAGCGGGGGCAGTCTTT
CSARQLAGAVF
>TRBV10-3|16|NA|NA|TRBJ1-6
TGTGCCATCAGGAACAGTGTGAGCTCCTATAATTCACCCCTCCACTTT
CAIRNSVSSYNSPLHF
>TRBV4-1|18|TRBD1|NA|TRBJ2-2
TGCGCCAGCAGCCAACGACAGACAGGGGGGCCGAACACCGGGGAGCTGTTTTTT
CASSQRQTGGPNTGELFF
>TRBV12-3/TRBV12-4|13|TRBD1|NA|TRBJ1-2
TGTGCCAGTAACAGGGGGGAAAACTATGGCTACACCTTC
CASNRGENYGYTF